These T cell receptor beta chains were read from a single sample in a study of T cells in Graves' hyperthyroidism and ophthalmopathy. MiXCR, applied by TCRdb to the multiplex PCR reads, yields one record per CDR3 protein. The sample lists about 600,000 distinct CDR3 sequences; about a sixth were seen once. The sample taken for sequencing was blood. These receptors were taken from a woman aged 40 to 49 with Graves' ophthalmopathy. Each CDR3 is given with its conserved first and last residue. The D gene is left open where the match is weak. Rows give clone size only sometimes, using once, few, many, or a class for an expanded clone.

J gene	clone size	CDR3 length	V gene	D gene	CDR3 protein	CDR3 DNA
TRBJ2-5	many	13	TRBV12-3/TRBV12-4	-	CASSFRAEETQYF	TGTGCCAGCAGTTTCCGGGCAGAGGAGACCCAGTACTTC
TRBJ1-6	-	17	TRBV7-2	-	CASSLARGRTYNSPLHF	TGTGCCAGCAGCTTGGCGCGGGGGAGGACCTATAATTCACCCCTCCACTTT
TRBJ2-3	many	14	TRBV11-2	-	CASSFEDFTDTQYF	TGTGCCAGCAGCTTTGAGGACTTCACAGATACGCAGTATTTT
TRBJ1-5	few	15	TRBV19	-	CASTPAYYSNQPQHF	TGTGCCAGTACCCCGGCCTACTATAGCAATCAGCCCCAGCATTTT
TRBJ1-5	many	14	TRBV5-8	-	CASSLGQPKRPQHF	TGTGCCAGCAGCTTGGGGCAGCCAAAGAGGCCCCAGCATTTT
TRBJ2-3	-	13	TRBV30	-	CAWARGATDTQYF	TGTGCCTGGGCCAGAGGGGCCACAGATACGCAGTATTTT
TRBJ2-1	-	14	TRBV6-1	TRBD2	CASRRTGLVNEQFF	TGTGCCAGCAGACGTACGGGACTAGTGAATGAGCAGTTCTTC
TRBJ2-1	many	16	TRBV11-2	TRBD2	CASSLGFQRGTNEQFF	TGTGCCAGCAGCTTAGGATTCCAGCGGGGGACCAATGAGCAGTTCTTC
TRBJ2-5	many	14	TRBV2	-	CASSTLLVAETQYF	TGTGCCAGCAGTACCCTTCTAGTTGCTGAGACCCAGTACTTC
TRBJ2-3	many	15	TRBV13	-	CASSLNLGATDTQYF	TGTGCCAGCAGCTTAAATTTGGGGGCCACAGATACGCAGTATTTT
TRBJ2-7	many	13	TRBV11-2	-	CASSLELAYEQYF	TGTGCCAGCAGCCTTGAACTAGCTTACGAGCAGTACTTC
TRBJ2-3	-	13	TRBV29-1	TRBD2	CSVKGLAADTQYF	TGCAGCGTGAAGGGACTAGCTGCAGATACGCAGTATTTT
TRBJ2-7	many	13	TRBV30	-	CAWSVRSQGEQYF	TGTGCCTGGAGTGTACGGAGTCAGGGGGAGCAGTACTTC
TRBJ2-3	many	16	TRBV5-1	-	CASSPGSSGFTDTQYF	TGCGCCAGCAGCCCCGGATCGAGCGGGTTCACAGATACGCAGTATTTT
TRBJ1-5	many	15	TRBV7-9	TRBD1	CASSFDTGANQPQHF	TGTGCCAGCAGCTTCGACACAGGGGCCAATCAGCCCCAGCATTTT
TRBJ2-4	many	16	TRBV7-9	-	CASRSQGGSEKNIQYF	TGTGCCAGCAGATCACAGGGCGGGTCAGAAAAAAACATTCAGTACTTC
TRBJ1-1	many	15	TRBV7-2	TRBD1	CASSFTGTAYTEAFF	TGTGCCAGCAGCTTCACCGGGACAGCCTACACTGAAGCTTTCTTT
TRBJ1-1	many	15	TRBV12-3/TRBV12-4	-	CASSTHGGQNTEAFF	TGTGCCAGCAGCACGCACGGGGGCCAGAACACTGAAGCTTTCTTT
TRBJ2-1	-	19	TRBV11-1	TRBD2	CASSLGLGASGPTWNEQFF	TGTGCCAGCAGCTTAGGGTTAGGGGCTAGCGGGCCTACTTGGAATGAGCAGTTCTTC
TRBJ2-7	few	14	TRBV5-1	-	CASSSGRATYEQYF	TGCGCCAGCAGCTCTGGCAGGGCGACCTACGAGCAGTACTTC
TRBJ1-6	-	16	TRBV2	-	CASSDPVTRGNSPLHF	TGTGCCAGCAGTGACCCGGTGACTCGAGGTAATTCACCCCTCCACTTT
TRBJ2-7	many	12	TRBV2	-	CASNRRGYEQYF	TGTGCCAGCAACCGAAGGGGATACGAGCAGTACTTC
TRBJ1-1	few	13	TRBV20-1	TRBD1	CSAWTGGPGEAFF	TGCAGTGCTTGGACAGGGGGCCCTGGAGAAGCTTTCTTT
TRBJ2-3	many	14	TRBV11-2	TRBD2	CASSSSGRTDTQYF	TGTGCCAGCAGCTCCAGCGGGAGGACAGATACGCAGTATTTT
TRBJ2-1	-	9	TRBV2	-	CASSNEQFF	TGTGCCAGCAGTAATGAGCAGTTCTTC
TRBJ2-2	few	16	TRBV4-1	-	CASSQDSLSNTGELFF	TGCGCCAGCAGCCAAGATTCCCTTTCTAACACCGGGGAGCTGTTTTTT
TRBJ1-6	-	15	TRBV19	TRBD1	CASRKDRKDNSPLHF	TGTGCCAGTAGGAAGGACAGGAAAGATAATTCACCCCTCCACTTT
TRBJ1-4	-	15	TRBV5-8	-	CASSLGFTGREKLFF	TGTGCCAGCAGCTTGGGATTTACGGGGCGTGAAAAACTGTTTTTT
TRBJ2-2	-	17	TRBV4-1	-	CASSQDWGFANTGELFF	TGCGCCAGCAGCCAAGATTGGGGGTTCGCGAACACCGGGGAGCTGTTTTTT
TRBJ2-1	once	16	TRBV5-1	-	CASSVVGRTSYNEQFF	TGCGCCAGCAGCGTAGTAGGTAGGACTTCCTACAATGAGCAGTTCTTC
TRBJ2-7	few	12	TRBV6-1	-	CASRQGAHEQYF	TGTGCCAGCAGACAGGGTGCCCACGAGCAGTACTTC
TRBJ1-4	few	15	TRBV20-1	TRBD1	CSARHRGGANEKLFF	TGCAGTGCTAGACACAGGGGCGGGGCTAATGAAAAACTGTTTTTT
TRBJ2-7	few	12	TRBV20-1	-	CSARYGTYEQYF	TGCAGTGCTAGGTACGGGACCTACGAGCAGTACTTC
TRBJ1-5	few	13	TRBV30	-	CAWSEGDTQPQHF	TGTGCCTGGAGTGAGGGGGATACCCAGCCCCAGCATTTT
TRBJ2-5	many	12	TRBV11-2	-	CASSFLQETQYF	TGTGCCAGCAGCTTCCTCCAGGAGACCCAGTACTTC
TRBJ2-5	many	17	TRBV5-1	TRBD2	CASSSSGGAGGRETQYF	TGCGCCAGCAGCTCCTCCGGGGGAGCGGGAGGAAGAGAGACCCAGTACTTC
TRBJ1-2	many	13	TRBV7-2	-	CASSQDRFYGYTF	TGTGCCAGCAGTCAAGACAGGTTCTATGGCTACACCTTC